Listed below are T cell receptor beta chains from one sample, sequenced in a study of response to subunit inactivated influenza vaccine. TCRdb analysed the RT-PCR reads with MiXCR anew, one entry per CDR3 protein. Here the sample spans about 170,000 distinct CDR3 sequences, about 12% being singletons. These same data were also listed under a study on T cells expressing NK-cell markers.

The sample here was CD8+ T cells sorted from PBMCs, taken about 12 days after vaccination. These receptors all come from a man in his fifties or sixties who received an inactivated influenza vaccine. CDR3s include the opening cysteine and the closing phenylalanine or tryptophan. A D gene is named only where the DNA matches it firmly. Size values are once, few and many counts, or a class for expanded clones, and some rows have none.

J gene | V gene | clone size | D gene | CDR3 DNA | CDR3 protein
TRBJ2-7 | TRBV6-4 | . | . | TGTGCCAGCAGTGACTCGAATGGGGGCGGGATTCTCCTCCGGTACGAGCAGTACTTC | CASSDSNGGGILLRYEQYF
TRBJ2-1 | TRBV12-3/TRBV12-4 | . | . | TGTGCCAGCAGTTCAGAGGGAGCCTACAATGAGCAGTTCTTC | CASSSEGAYNEQFF
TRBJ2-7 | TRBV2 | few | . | TGTGCCAGCAGTGTTCGTGGGTCCGAGGGAATCGAGCAGTACTTC | CASSVRGSEGIEQYF
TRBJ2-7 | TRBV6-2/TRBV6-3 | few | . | TGTGCCAGCAGTGCGCGGGACGCGATCTCCTACGAGCAGTACTTC | CASSARDAISYEQYF
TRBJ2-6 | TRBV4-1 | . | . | TGCGCCAGCAGCCTGTGGTGGGGTTCTGGGGCCAACGTCCTGACTTTC | CASSLWWGSGANVLTF
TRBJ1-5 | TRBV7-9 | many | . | TGTGCCAGCAGCTTAGGGCAGAGCAATCAGCCCCAGCATTTT | CASSLGQSNQPQHF
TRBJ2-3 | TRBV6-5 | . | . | TGTGCCAGCAGTTACGCAGGGACCACAGATACGCAGTATTTT | CASSYAGTTDTQYF
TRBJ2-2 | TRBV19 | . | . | TGTGCCAGTACTCCAAGAAACACCGGGGAGCTGTTTTTT | CASTPRNTGELFF
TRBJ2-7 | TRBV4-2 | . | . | TGTGCCAGCAGCCCCGGACTGAGCTCCTACGAGCAGTACTTC | CASSPGLSSYEQYF
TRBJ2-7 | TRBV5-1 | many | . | TGCGCCAGCAGCTTTTCGGTCGGGTCCTACGAGCAGTACTTC | CASSFSVGSYEQYF
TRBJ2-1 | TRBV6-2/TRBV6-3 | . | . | TGTGCCAGCAGTAGGACCGATTACAATGAGCAGTTCTTC | CASSRTDYNEQFF
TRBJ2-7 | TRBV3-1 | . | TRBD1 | TGTGCCAGCAGCCAAGGGACAGGCAACGAGCAGTACTTC | CASSQGTGNEQYF
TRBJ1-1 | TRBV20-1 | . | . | TGCAGTGCTAGATCGGACAGCCACTCTTATGAAGCTTTCTTT | CSARSDSHSYEAFF